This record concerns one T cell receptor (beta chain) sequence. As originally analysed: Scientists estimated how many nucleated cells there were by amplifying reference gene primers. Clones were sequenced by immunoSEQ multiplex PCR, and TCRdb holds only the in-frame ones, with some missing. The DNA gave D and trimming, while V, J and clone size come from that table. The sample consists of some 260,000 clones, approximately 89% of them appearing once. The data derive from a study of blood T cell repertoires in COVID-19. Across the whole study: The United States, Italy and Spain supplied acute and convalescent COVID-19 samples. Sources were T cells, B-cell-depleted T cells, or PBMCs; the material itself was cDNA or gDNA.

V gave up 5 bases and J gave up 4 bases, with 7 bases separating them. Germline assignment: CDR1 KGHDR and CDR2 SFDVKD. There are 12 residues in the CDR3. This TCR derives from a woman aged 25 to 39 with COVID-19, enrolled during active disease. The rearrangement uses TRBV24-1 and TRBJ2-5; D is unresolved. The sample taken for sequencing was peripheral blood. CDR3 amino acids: CATSVSVETQYF. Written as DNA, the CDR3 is TGTGCCACCAGTGTATCAGTAGAGACCCAGTACTTC.